One T cell receptor (beta chain) is described in this entry. Its antigen is as yet unknown. Every bit of the isolated RNA underwent reverse transcription, so sequencing read expressed TCRB transcripts. Clones were read by immunoSEQ multiplex PCR, and TCRdb kept only the in-frame ones, dropping some. The sample holds approximately 200,000 clones, roughly 9.6% seen once. These data come from a study of beta chain features in type 1 diabetes. Points from the study as a whole: Cells expressing TCR highly could be over-represented by cDNA sequencing. TCRB CDR3s were moderately but significantly shorter in Type 1 diabetes patients in all four CD4+ subsets.

Sequenced: naive CD4+ T cells from blood. This sequence was found in a woman aged 18-29 years in good health.

The chain's CDR3 is CASSFQREQYF. CDR3 DNA sequence: TGTGCCAGCAGTTTTCAGCGCGAGCAGTACTTC. The chain links TRBV14 to TRBJ2-7, with D hard to call. Germline assignment: CDR1 SGHDN and CDR2 FVKESK. The V end was cut by 6 bases, the J end by 6 bases, with 9 bases between. The length of the CDR3 is 11 residues.